A selection of T cell receptor beta chains follows, all from one sample in a study of regulatory T cells. The assay was immunoSEQ multiplex PCR, and TCRdb's table has in-frame clones only and misses some. The sample has some 21,000 clones, approximately 93% seen once; the top ten hold roughly 3.5%. The sequenced sample consisted of CD8+ T cells sorted from blood. The receptor set was obtained from a child under 10 years old with CD3G deficiency. The conserved cysteine and the conserved F or W are not part of the CDR3 here. The order of the fields is V gene, J gene, CDR3 length, CDR3 protein.

v_call: TRBV28
j_call: TRBJ2-5
cdr3_length: 10
cdr3_aa: ASRKGEETQY

v_call: TRBV7-9
j_call: TRBJ2-5
cdr3_length: 12
cdr3_aa: ASSTPGQQETQY

v_call: TRBV28
j_call: TRBJ2-1
cdr3_length: 12
cdr3_aa: ASSIAGIENEQF

v_call: TRBV7-8
j_call: TRBJ2-5
cdr3_length: 14
cdr3_aa: ASSPPRSGSLETQY

v_call: TRBV6-1
j_call: TRBJ2-7
cdr3_length: 13
cdr3_aa: ASSEGISIGYEQY

v_call: TRBV28
j_call: TRBJ2-5
cdr3_length: 13
cdr3_aa: ASSALAGIQETQY

v_call: TRBV28
j_call: TRBJ1-2
cdr3_length: 14
cdr3_aa: ASSLWTGQGNYGYT

v_call: TRBV12-2
j_call: TRBJ2-1
cdr3_length: 15
cdr3_aa: ASRLMRGPSSYNEQF

v_call: TRBV5-1
j_call: TRBJ1-1
cdr3_length: 13
cdr3_aa: ASSLGVGTGGEAF

v_call: TRBV19
j_call: TRBJ1-1
cdr3_length: 11
cdr3_aa: ASSPFLGTEAF

v_call: TRBV28
j_call: TRBJ1-4
cdr3_length: 14
cdr3_aa: ASSFYRAATNEKLF

v_call: TRBV5-6
j_call: TRBJ1-1
cdr3_length: 16
cdr3_aa: ASSLGGLGQLGNTEAF

v_call: TRBV28
j_call: TRBJ1-5
cdr3_length: 11
cdr3_aa: ASSLVGTKPQH

v_call: TRBV6-1
j_call: TRBJ2-7
cdr3_length: 13
cdr3_aa: ASSGQTSPFYEQY

v_call: TRBV6-1
j_call: TRBJ1-1
cdr3_length: 10
cdr3_aa: ASSELLGEAF

v_call: TRBV6-1
j_call: TRBJ2-7
cdr3_length: 13
cdr3_aa: ASSDLPGHSYEQY

v_call: TRBV7-6
j_call: TRBJ2-1
cdr3_length: 13
cdr3_aa: ASSLTPLTSNEQF

v_call: TRBV19
j_call: TRBJ2-1
cdr3_length: 12
cdr3_aa: ASSIGGMNNEQF

v_call: TRBV6-1
j_call: TRBJ2-1
cdr3_length: 12
cdr3_aa: ASSTLAGGNEQF

v_call: TRBV28
j_call: TRBJ2-2
cdr3_length: 12
cdr3_aa: ASSFPPANGELF

v_call: TRBV27
j_call: TRBJ2-3
cdr3_length: 14
cdr3_aa: ASSSLAGLSTDTQY

v_call: TRBV6-1
j_call: TRBJ2-7
cdr3_length: 10
cdr3_aa: ASALGPYEQY

v_call: TRBV28
j_call: TRBJ2-7
cdr3_length: 12
cdr3_aa: ASSFGLAGAEQY

v_call: TRBV5-1
j_call: TRBJ1-6
cdr3_length: 12
cdr3_aa: ASSLSGGNSPLH

v_call: TRBV18
j_call: TRBJ2-7
cdr3_length: 14
cdr3_aa: ASSSGLAGVGYEQY

v_call: TRBV13
j_call: TRBJ2-3
cdr3_length: 14
cdr3_aa: ASSPGLAGVSDTQY

v_call: TRBV19
j_call: TRBJ2-3
cdr3_length: 13
cdr3_aa: ATSTLGRASDTQY

v_call: TRBV7-8
j_call: TRBJ2-7
cdr3_length: 12
cdr3_aa: ASSYGGRSYEQY

v_call: TRBV4-1
j_call: TRBJ1-2
cdr3_length: 13
cdr3_aa: ASSQVEGGHYGYT

v_call: TRBV28
j_call: TRBJ1-1
cdr3_length: 13
cdr3_aa: ASSLGGASGTEAF

v_call: TRBV19
j_call: TRBJ2-1
cdr3_length: 11
cdr3_aa: ASSLSGVGEQF

v_call: TRBV10-2
j_call: TRBJ1-2
cdr3_length: 13
cdr3_aa: AIDLPGRPNYGYT

v_call: TRBV20-1
j_call: TRBJ2-5
cdr3_length: 9
cdr3_aa: SAWSQETQY

v_call: TRBV5-1
j_call: TRBJ2-7
cdr3_length: 11
cdr3_aa: ASSWDWGYEQY

v_call: TRBV27
j_call: TRBJ2-1
cdr3_length: 11
cdr3_aa: ASSSGLANEQF

v_call: TRBV7-9
j_call: TRBJ2-2
cdr3_length: 12
cdr3_aa: ASSLSGDTGELF

v_call: TRBV28
j_call: TRBJ2-1
cdr3_length: 21
cdr3_aa: ASSGPSQQVRELQSGLHNEQF